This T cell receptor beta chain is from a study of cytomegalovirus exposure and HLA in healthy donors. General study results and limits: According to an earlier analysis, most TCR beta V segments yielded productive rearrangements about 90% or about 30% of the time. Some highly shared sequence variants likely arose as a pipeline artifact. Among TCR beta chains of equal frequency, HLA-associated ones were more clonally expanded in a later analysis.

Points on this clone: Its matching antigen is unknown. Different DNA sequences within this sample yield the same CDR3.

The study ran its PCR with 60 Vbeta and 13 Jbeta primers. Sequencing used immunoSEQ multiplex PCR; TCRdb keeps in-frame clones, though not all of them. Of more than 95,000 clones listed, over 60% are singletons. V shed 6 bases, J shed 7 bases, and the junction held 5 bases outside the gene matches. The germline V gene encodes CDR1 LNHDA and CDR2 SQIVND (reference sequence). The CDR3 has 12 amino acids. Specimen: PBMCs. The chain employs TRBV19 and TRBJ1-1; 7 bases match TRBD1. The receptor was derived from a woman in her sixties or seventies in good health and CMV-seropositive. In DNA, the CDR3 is TGTGCCAGTAGAACACAGGGGATTGAAGCTTTCTTT. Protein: CASRTQGIEAFF.